These 17 T cell receptor beta chains came from one sample sequenced in a study of blood T cell repertoires in COVID-19. Sequencing used immunoSEQ multiplex PCR; TCRdb keeps in-frame clones, though not all of them. This table has 40,000 to 55,000 clones, around 79% appearing once. Sequenced input: peripheral blood. These receptors originate from a human donor in a cohort sampled during active COVID-19.

The chain employs TRBV7-9 and TRBJ1-2, with D perhaps TRBD1 (6 bases). Trimming pared 3 bases from V and 4 bases from J, leaving 15 bases between. The CDR3 totals 15 residues. In germline, CDR1 is SEHNR, CDR2 FQNEAQ (reference sequence). DNA of the CDR3: TGTGCCAGCAGCTTTAAAGGACAGTCCTCCTATGGCTACACCTTC. Translated, it gives CASSFKGQSSYGYTF. The variable domain in full, with the rest retrieved from reference TRBV7-9 and TRBJ1-2, is DTGVSQNPRHKITKRGQNVTFRCDPISEHNRLYWYRQTLGQGPEFLTYFQNEAQLEKSRLLSDRFSAERPKGSFSTLEIQRTEQGDSAMYLCASSFKGQSSYGYTFGSGTRLTVV.

This clone came up once. This chain joins TRBV5-1 and TRBJ2-5; TRBD1 agrees at 8 bases. V shed 3 bases and J 5 bases; nucleotides not matched to a gene: 18. The CDR3 runs to 18 residues. CDR1 is SGHRS and CDR2 is YFSETQ in the germline V gene. In nucleotides, the CDR3 is TGCGCCAGCAGCTCAAAACCGCCGGGACAGGTTCCTTTGGAGACCCAGTACTTC. Translated, it gives CASSSKPPGQVPLETQYF.

This chain uses TRBV28 with TRBJ1-2, with 7 bases lining up with TRBD1. J lost 5 bases, V lost 4 bases, and 10 bases had no gene match. The CDR3 is 15 amino acids. Per the germline V gene, CDR1 is MDHEN and CDR2 is SYDVKM. CDR3 nucleotides: TGTGCCAGCAGTTCCCCGACAGGGAAACCGTATGGCTACACCTTC. It encodes CASSSPTGKPYGYTF.

The chain combines TRBV28 with TRBJ2-7; TRBD2 agrees at 9 bases. Per germline, CDR1 MDHEN and CDR2 SYDVKM. V lost 6 bases and J lost 3; bases outside the gene matches: 12. The CDR3 sequence is 16 residues long. This CDR3 reads CASRRSAGGPGYEQYF. The CDR3 nucleotides read TGTGCCAGCAGACGGAGCGCGGGAGGGCCGGGCTACGAGCAGTACTTC.

The gene calls are TRBV27 and TRBJ2-6; D not certain. Germline CDR1 is MNHEY and CDR2 is SMNVEV (reference sequence). V lost 5 bases to trimming and J lost 0 bases, with 8 bases between them. The CDR3 consists of 15 residues. CDR3 amino acids: CASSPISSGANVLTF. The CDR3 region has the DNA TGTGCCAGCAGTCCCATCAGCTCTGGGGCCAACGTCCTGACTTTC.

The chain has TRBV2 and TRBJ1-1; the D is unclear. The CDR3 has 11 amino acids. Trimming removed 6 bases from V and 5 bases from J, with 7 bases in between. Germline loops: CDR1 SNHLY, CDR2 FYNNEI. CDR3 protein: CASSAGTEAFF. CDR3 DNA: TGTGCCAGCAGCGCGGGTACTGAAGCTTTCTTT.

The chain couples TRBV7-9 to TRBJ2-3, with D hard to call. CDR1 and CDR2 (germline): SEHNR, FQNEAQ (reference sequence). Trimming removed 5 bases from V and 6 bases from J, with 12 bases in between. The CDR3 is made up of 13 amino acids. CDR3 DNA: TGTGCCAGCAGCCCGACTTCTACCGATACGCAGTATTTT. It encodes CASSPTSTDTQYF.

The V gene is TRBV5-8, the J gene TRBJ1-1; tentative D call: TRBD1 (6 bases). Trimming left V 3 bases short and J 4 bases short, with 19 bases between. The CDR3 is 16 residues long. Germline CDR1 is SGHTS and CDR2 is YDEGEE. Here the CDR3 reads CASSYITGTSGTEAFF. The CDR3 DNA reads as TGTGCCAGCAGCTACATAACCGGGACATCAGGCACTGAAGCTTTCTTT.

J is TRBJ1-2 and V is TRBV5-8; possible D gene TRBD1, 6 bases. The V and J ends lost 4 bases and 2 bases respectively, with 15 bases between them. Germline V lookup: CDR1 SGHTS, CDR2 YDEGEE. The CDR3 consists of 15 residues. CDR3 bases: TGTGCCAGCAGCGCTCCGGGACACCCCAACTATGGCTACACCTTC. Translating gives CASSAPGHPNYGYTF.

The chain recombines TRBV7-2 with TRBJ2-7; 11 bases align to TRBD1. The CDR3 covers 14 residues. V dropped 5 bases and J dropped 5; count of bases not matched to a gene: 5. Germline V gives CDR1 SGHTA, CDR2 FQGNSA. The DNA for the CDR3 is TGTGCCAGCAGCCGGGACAGGGGGTCGGACGAGCAGTACTTC. Protein: CASSRDRGSDEQYF. Complete variable domain (other parts from reference TRBV7-2 and TRBJ2-7): GAGVSQSPSNKVTEKGKDVELRCDPISGHTALYWYRQSLGQGLEFLIYFQGNSAPDKSGLPSDRFSAERTGGSVSTLTIQRTQQEDSAVYLCASSRDRGSDEQYFGPGTRLTVT.

The CDR3 protein is CASSATGAGNTIYF. The CDR3 DNA follows: TGCGCCAGCAGTGCAACAGGGGCTGGAAACACCATATATTTT. This chain connects TRBV10-2 to TRBJ1-3, with TRBD1 identical over 7 bases. The CDR3 consists of 14 residues. J was trimmed by 2 bases and V by 4 bases; bases with no gene match: 2. Germline CDR1 is WSHSY and CDR2 is SAAADI.

The DNA for the CDR3 is TGTGCCAGCAGCTTAGTTCGACTAGCGGGACCAGAGACCCAGTACTTC. This translates into CASSLVRLAGPETQYF. The chain combines TRBV11-1 with TRBJ2-5; the match to TRBD2 covers 11 bases. With V trimmed by 1 base and J by 4 bases, 5 bases remained unmatched. Germline CDR1 is SGHAT and CDR2 is FQDESV (reference sequence). CDR3 size: 16 residues.

This clone appeared a few times. The chain combines TRBV11-3 with TRBJ1-5; D possibly corresponds to TRBD1 (5 bases). Germline V gene sequence: CDR1 SGHNT, CDR2 YENEEA. Trimming took 6 bases from V and 9 from J, leaving 15 bases between them. The CDR3 spans 13 residues. The CDR3 bases are TGTGCCAGCAGTCCGGACACGAATTCGCCCCAGCATTTT. Its protein product is CASSPDTNSPQHF.

This chain uses TRBV5-8 with TRBJ1-4; a weak D match, TRBD1 (5 bases). The ends were cut back, 5 bases at V and 6 bases at J, with 20 bases in the middle. The CDR3 extends over 16 amino acids. Germline CDR1 is SGHTS and CDR2 is YDEGEE. CDR3 bases: TGTGCCAGCAGGGGAGGACGAGGGACCGGGCATGAAAAACTGTTTTTT. It encodes CASRGGRGTGHEKLFF.

The rearrangement links TRBV11-2 to TRBJ2-7; 8 bases are shared with TRBD1. The V and J ends lost 4 bases and 0 bases, in that order; junction bases with no gene match: 2. The CDR3 loop spans 14 amino acids. CDR1 and CDR2 from the germline V gene are SGHAT and FQNNGV. The CDR3 bases are TGTGCCAGCAGCTGGGACAGGACCTCCTACGAGCAGTACTTC. Its protein is CASSWDRTSYEQYF.

The V call is TRBV2, the J call TRBJ2-7; weak D call: TRBD2 (6 bases). This CDR3 spans 13 amino acids. Trimming pared 8 bases from V and 1 base from J, leaving 12 bases between. Germline lookup yields CDR1 SNHLY and CDR2 FYNNEI. The CDR3 DNA follows: TGTGCCAGCGATTCTAGCGTATCCTACGAGCAGTACTTC. As protein: CASDSSVSYEQYF.

The V gene is TRBV11-2, the J gene TRBJ2-3; 7 bases agree with TRBD1. The CDR3 loop spans 15 amino acids. Germline values: CDR1 SGHAT, CDR2 FQNNGV. Trimming took 5 bases from V and 0 from J; bases not matched to a gene: 5. The DNA of the CDR3 is TGTGCCAGCAGCCGACAGGGTACTAGCACAGATACGCAGTATTTT. Protein: CASSRQGTSTDTQYF.